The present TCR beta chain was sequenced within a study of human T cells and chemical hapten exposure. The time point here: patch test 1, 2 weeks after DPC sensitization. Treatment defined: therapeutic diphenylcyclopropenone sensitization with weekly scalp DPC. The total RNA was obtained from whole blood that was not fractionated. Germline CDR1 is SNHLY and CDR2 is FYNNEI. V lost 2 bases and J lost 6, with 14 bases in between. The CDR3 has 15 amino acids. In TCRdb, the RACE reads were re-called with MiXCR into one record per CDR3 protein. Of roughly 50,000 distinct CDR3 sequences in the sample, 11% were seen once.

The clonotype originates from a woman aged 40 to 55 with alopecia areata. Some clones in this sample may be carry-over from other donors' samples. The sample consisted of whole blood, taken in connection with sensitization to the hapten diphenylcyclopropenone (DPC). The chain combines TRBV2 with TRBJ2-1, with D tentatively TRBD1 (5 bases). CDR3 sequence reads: CASSEQGMGSNEQFF. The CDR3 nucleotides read TGTGCCAGCAGTGAACAGGGCATGGGGTCCAATGAGCAGTTCTTC.